This T cell receptor (beta chain) was documented in a study of OX40 agonist ivuxolimab in advanced cancers. In germline, CDR1 is LNHDA, CDR2 SQIVND (reference sequence). The CDR3 sequence is 18 residues long. The trim removed 2 bases at V and 1 base at J, leaving 10 bases unmatched. The assay was immunoSEQ multiplex PCR, and TCRdb's table has in-frame clones only and misses some. This table has roughly 50,000 clones, about 86% appearing once. This TCR derives from an adult with an advanced solid tumor such as melanoma, head and neck, liver or kidney cancer. J is TRBJ2-5 and V is TRBV19, with 10 bases aligning to TRBD2. The sequenced sample was CD4+ or CD8+ T cells sorted from blood, obtained in a trial of the OX40 agonist ivuxolimab. In DNA, the CDR3 is TGTGCCAGTAGTATACGGGCTAGCGGGGGACCTATCCAAGAGACCCAGTACTTC. Its protein product is CASSIRASGGPIQETQYF.